These 2 T cell receptor beta chains originate from one sample sequenced in a study of post-analysis software for immune sequencing data. Incorporated into the TCR beta cDNA libraries were unique molecular identifiers, which served to reduce PCR and sequencing biases. TCRdb recomputed calls from the PCR reads with MiXCR, one row per CDR3 protein. This table holds about 500,000 distinct CDR3 sequences, under 55% found once. These TCRs are of unknown antigen specificity. General study findings and limits: The study found TRBV5-6, TRBV5-1 and TRBV20-1 among five TRBV segments more frequent in patients than controls.

Sequenced: blood. The receptor source for this set is a girl between 5 and 17 years old with multiple sclerosis.

The genes are TRBV28 and TRBJ2-2; D is undetermined. The ends were cut back, 6 bases at V and 14 bases at J, with 13 bases in the middle. CDR1 is MDHEN and CDR2 is SYDVKM in the germline V gene. This CDR3 has 11 amino acids. The CDR3 reads CASSGRSNLFF. The DNA of the CDR3 is TGTGCCAGCAGCGGACGGTCTAACCTGTTTTTT.

A remark on this clonotype: The conserved phenylalanine or tryptophan is not found at the CDR3 terminus, so this likely reflects a read error. The CDR3 sequence: CASRSGITDTQYS. DNA for the CDR3: TGTGCCAGCAGAAGCGGAATCACAGATACGCAGTATTCT. The rearrangement links TRBV12-3 or TRBV12-4 to TRBJ2-3, with TRBD2 as a possible D gene (5 bases). The CDR3 covers 13 residues. Trimming cost V 6 bases and J 2 bases, with 9 bases left between them.